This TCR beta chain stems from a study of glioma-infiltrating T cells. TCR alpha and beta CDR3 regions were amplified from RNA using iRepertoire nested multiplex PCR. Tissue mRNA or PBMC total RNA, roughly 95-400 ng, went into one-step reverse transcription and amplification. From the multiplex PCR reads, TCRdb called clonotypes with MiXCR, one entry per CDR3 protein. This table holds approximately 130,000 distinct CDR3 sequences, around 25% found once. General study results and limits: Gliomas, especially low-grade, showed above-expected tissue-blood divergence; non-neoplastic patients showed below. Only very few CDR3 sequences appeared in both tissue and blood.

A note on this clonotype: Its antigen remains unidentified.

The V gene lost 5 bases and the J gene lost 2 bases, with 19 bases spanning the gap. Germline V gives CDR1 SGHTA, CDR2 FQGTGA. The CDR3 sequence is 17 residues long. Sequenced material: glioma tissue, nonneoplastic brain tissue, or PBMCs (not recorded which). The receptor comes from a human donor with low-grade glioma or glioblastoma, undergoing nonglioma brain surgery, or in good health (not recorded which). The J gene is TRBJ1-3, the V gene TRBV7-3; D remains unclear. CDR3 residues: CASSNYLDSRAGNTIYF. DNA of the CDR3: TGTGCCAGCAGCAATTATCTGGACTCTAGAGCTGGAAACACCATATATTTT.